The sequence of this T cell receptor beta chain was determined in a study of cytomegalovirus exposure and HLA in healthy donors. The PCR contained 60 Vbeta and 13 Jbeta primers. Per the original data handling: Unique TCR beta chains numbered around 80 million in a later analysis, with roughly 10 million shared. Using immunoSEQ multiplex PCR, the repertoire was profiled, and TCRdb retains in-frame clones only, with some absent. For V, J and clone size, that table is used; D and trimming come from the DNA. This table holds fewer than 120,000 clones, about three quarters found once. As concerns this clone: The junction differs from germline at one of its ends, possibly a read error.

Sequenced: PBMCs. The TCR sequence derives from a woman aged 60-75 years in good health and CMV-seropositive.

CDR3 loop: CASSQDGQGTYEQYF. CDR3 bases: TGCGCCAGCAGCCAAGATGGACAGGGGACCTACGAGCAGTACTTC. This chain uses TRBV5-4 with TRBJ2-7; 9 bases map to TRBD1. Germline values: CDR1 SGHNT, CDR2 YYREEE (reference sequence). CDR3 length equals 15 residues.